One TCR beta chain is described in this entry. This receptor's antigen is unknown. Per-base qualities were not stored, and no clone one base away is much larger. On a MiSeq, deep resolution sequencing aimed for a depth between 1 in 1 million and 1 in 200,000 T cells, with each clonotype covered 10x on average. The immunoSEQ hsTCRB Kit was used to generate TCR beta libraries. In the authors' own workflow: Data were analyzed with ImmunoSEQ Data Assistant and ImmunoSEQ Analyzer, with V, D and J genes assigned per IMGT definitions. Clonality, which ranges from 0 to 1, was calculated as one minus the normalized Shannon entropy of productive rearrangement frequencies. Public clonotype analysis was restricted to overrepresented clonotypes comprising at least 0.05% of each patient's repertoire. About a dozen repertoires from age-matched healthy donors, obtained from immuneACCESS, served as clonality controls. TCRdb took this table from immuneACCESS and kept in-frame rearrangements with V and J called. Such tables lack part of the clones; where checked against another copy, unresolved V genes explain under half of the gap, and the rest is unexplained. Clonal size and the V and J genes are those of that table, whereas D and trimming came from the DNA. The sample records about 160,000 clones, 70% to 90% of which are singletons. The ten largest clones add up to 3% to 3.5% of the sample.

These data are taken from a study of cytotoxic CD8 clonotypes in ibrutinib-treated CLL (dated by TCRdb to the early 2020s). Notes on the research overall: The cohort was composed of 10 to 11 relapsed/refractory and fewer than 16 treatment-naive patients; IGHV unmutated status was identified in 17 patients. Of the approximately 94 people in the trial, about 25 had longitudinal samples available. Partial responses were observed in approximately 24 patients and complete responses in 2; after a median follow-up of 68 months, remission was maintained in 14 patients and progression was observed in approximately 12. Samples at response were collected after a median of roughly 13 months of treatment, with a range of about 6 to 40 months. Cryopreserved peripheral blood mononuclear cells were obtained before treatment, at response, and at either sustained remission or disease progression. On average, each sample had hundreds of thousands of productive templates and 100,000 or so productive rearrangements. Every sample from remission and from progressive disease was obtained while the patients were still on ibrutinib.

Relative to germline, V is missing 0 bases and J is missing 4 bases, with 2 bases of the junction outside any gene match. From the cysteine up to the phenylalanine, the CDR3 has a length of 14 residues. The sequence is cut down to CDR3 DNA, 42 bases in frame from base 1. The germline V gene encodes CDR1 SGHTS and CDR2 YDEGEE. The sample's time point label is to be understood as: progressive disease on ibrutinib. For TCR beta library preparation, roughly 2.1 micrograms of genomic DNA were isolated from cryopreserved PBMCs. Longitudinal blood samples from CLL patients on ibrutinib monotherapy were analyzed using high-throughput TCR beta sequencing. The patients took part in an open-label, single-center phase 2 trial of ibrutinib monotherapy. Paper-wide results and their limitations: Baseline clonality exceeded that of age-matched healthy donors and correlated strongly with circulating CD8+ T-cell counts. Sampling times were not matched between sustained-remission and progressing patients, and lymph node repertoires were not studied. Clonality rose at ibrutinib response, remained stable during sustained remission, and dropped back toward baseline at progression. Public clonotypes were found to be uncommon and were observed to contract or remain stable during treatment; the increase in clonality was shown to reflect expansion of private clonotypes at ibrutinib response.

The source material was PBMCs, sampled at disease progression, from a patient treated with ibrutinib. This receptor was identified in a human donor with chronic lymphocytic leukemia. The rearrangement combines TRBV5-8 with TRBJ2-3, with 7 bases matching TRBD1. The CDR3 has the sequence CASSLVTGADTQYF. The sequence in DNA is TGTGCCAGCAGCTTGGTTACAGGGGCAGATACGCAGTATTTT.